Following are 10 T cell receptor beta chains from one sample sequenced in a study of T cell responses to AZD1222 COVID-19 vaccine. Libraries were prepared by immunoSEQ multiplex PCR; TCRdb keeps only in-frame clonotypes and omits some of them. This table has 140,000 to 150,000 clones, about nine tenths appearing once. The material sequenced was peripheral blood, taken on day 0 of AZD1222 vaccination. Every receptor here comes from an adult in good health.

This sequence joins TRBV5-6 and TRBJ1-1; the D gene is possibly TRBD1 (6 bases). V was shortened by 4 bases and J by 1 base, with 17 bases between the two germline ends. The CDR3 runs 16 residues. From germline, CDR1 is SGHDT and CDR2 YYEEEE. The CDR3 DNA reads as TGTGCCAGCAGCCCATTTTACGGACAGCAGAACACTGAAGCTTTCTTT. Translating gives CASSPFYGQQNTEAFF.

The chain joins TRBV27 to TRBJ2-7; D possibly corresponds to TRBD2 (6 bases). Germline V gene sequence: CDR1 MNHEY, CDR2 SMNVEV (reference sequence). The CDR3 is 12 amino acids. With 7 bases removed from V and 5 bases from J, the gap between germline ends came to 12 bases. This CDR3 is CASNKWGDEQYF. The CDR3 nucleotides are TGTGCCAGCAACAAATGGGGGGACGAGCAGTACTTC.

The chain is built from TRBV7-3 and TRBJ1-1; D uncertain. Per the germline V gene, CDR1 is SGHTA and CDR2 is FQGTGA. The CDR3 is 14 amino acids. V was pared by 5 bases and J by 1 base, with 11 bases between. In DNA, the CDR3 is TGTGCCAGCAGCCCGACTCGGTCGAACACTGAAGCTTTCTTT. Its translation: CASSPTRSNTEAFF.

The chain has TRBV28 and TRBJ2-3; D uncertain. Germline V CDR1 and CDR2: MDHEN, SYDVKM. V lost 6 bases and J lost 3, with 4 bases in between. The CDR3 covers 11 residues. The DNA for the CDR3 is TGTGCCAGCAGGGGTACAGATACGCAGTATTTT. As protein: CASRGTDTQYF. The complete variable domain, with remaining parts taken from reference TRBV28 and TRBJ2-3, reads DVKVTQSSRYLVKRTGEKVFLECVQDMDHENMFWYRQDPGLGLRLIYFSYDVKMKEKGDIPEGYSVSREKKERFSLILESASTNQTSMYLCASRGTDTQYFGPGTRLTVL.

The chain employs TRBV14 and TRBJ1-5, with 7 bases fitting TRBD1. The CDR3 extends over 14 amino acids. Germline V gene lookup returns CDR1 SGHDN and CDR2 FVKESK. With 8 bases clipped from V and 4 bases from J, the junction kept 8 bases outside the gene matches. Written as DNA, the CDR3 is TGTGCCAGCGAGGCATTACAGGGGAATCAGCCCCAGCATTTT. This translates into CASEALQGNQPQHF.

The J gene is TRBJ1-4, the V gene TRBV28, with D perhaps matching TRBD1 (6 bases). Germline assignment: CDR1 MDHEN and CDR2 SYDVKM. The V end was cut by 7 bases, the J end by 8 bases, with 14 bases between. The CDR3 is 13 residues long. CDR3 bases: TGTGCCAGCACCCGGGGGCTAGGAGAAAAACTGTTTTTT. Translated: CASTRGLGEKLFF.

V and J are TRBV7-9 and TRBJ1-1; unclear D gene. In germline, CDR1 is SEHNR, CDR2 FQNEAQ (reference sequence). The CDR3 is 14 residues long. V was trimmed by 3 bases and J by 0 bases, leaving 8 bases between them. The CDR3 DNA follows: TGTGCCAGCAGCTTGTCTTCAGTGAACACTGAAGCTTTCTTT. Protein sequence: CASSLSSVNTEAFF. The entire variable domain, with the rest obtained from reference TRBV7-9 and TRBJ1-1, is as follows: DTGVSQNPRHKITKRGQNVTFRCDPISEHNRLYWYRQTLGQGPEFLTYFQNEAQLEKSRLLSDRFSAERPKGSFSTLEIQRTEQGDSAMYLCASSLSSVNTEAFFGQGTRLTVV.

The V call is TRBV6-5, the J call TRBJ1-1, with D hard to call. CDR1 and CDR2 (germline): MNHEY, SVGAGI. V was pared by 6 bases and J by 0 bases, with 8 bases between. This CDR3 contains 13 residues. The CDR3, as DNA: TGTGCCAGCAGAGGCTACCTGAACACTGAAGCTTTCTTT. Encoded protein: CASRGYLNTEAFF.

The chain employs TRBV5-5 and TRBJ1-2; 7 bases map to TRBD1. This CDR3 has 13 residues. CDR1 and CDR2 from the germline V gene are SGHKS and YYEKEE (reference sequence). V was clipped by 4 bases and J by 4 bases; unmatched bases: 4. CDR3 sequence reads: CASSEDRSYGYTF. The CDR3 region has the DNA TGTGCCAGCAGCGAGGACAGGAGCTATGGCTACACCTTC.

CDR3 bases: TGTGCCAGCAGTTCCGGGACAGGGGGCCCGCGGGAGCAGTACTTC. Its translation: CASSSGTGGPREQYF. J is TRBJ2-7 and V is TRBV2, with TRBD1 matching 12 bases. V lost 5 bases and J lost 7; bases outside the gene matches: 9. This CDR3 is built from 15 residues. CDR1 SNHLY and CDR2 FYNNEI come from the germline V gene.